The 2 T cell receptor beta chains reported below all come from one sample, sequenced in a study of blood T cell repertoires in COVID-19. Libraries were prepared by immunoSEQ multiplex PCR; TCRdb keeps only in-frame clonotypes and omits some of them. The data contain fewer than 350,000 clones, more than 75% of them seen just once; the ten biggest clones take up roughly 2.1%. The sample taken for sequencing was PBMCs or T cells enriched from blood (not recorded which). These receptor sequences come from a woman aged 40 to 49 with acute COVID-19.

This clone was counted once. The V and J genes are TRBV4-1 and TRBJ2-7; 9 bases align to TRBD1. V was pared by 2 bases and J by 7 bases, with 9 bases of the junction left unmatched. This CDR3 has 15 residues. Germline V gives CDR1 MGHRA, CDR2 YSYEKL. This chain's CDR3 is CASSQTRDRVKEQYF. Written as DNA, the CDR3 is TGCGCCAGCAGCCAAACCCGGGACAGGGTAAAGGAGCAGTACTTC.

The V gene is TRBV29-1, the J gene TRBJ2-3; D remains ambiguous. V lost 3 bases and J 0 bases, leaving 7 bases between the germline ends. This CDR3 has 13 amino acids. CDR1 and CDR2 (germline): SQVTM, ANQGSEA. The chain's CDR3 is CSVDRGSTDTQYF. The CDR3 DNA follows: TGCAGCGTTGATCGAGGTAGCACAGATACGCAGTATTTT.